There are many counts of the clone carrying this T cell receptor (beta chain). TCRdb recomputed calls from the 5' RACE reads with MiXCR, one row per CDR3 protein. The sample has some 45,000 distinct CDR3 sequences; roughly 4% are singletons. The data stem from a study of early T cells in non-severe SARS-CoV-2 infection. Looked up from germline, CDR1 is SGHNT and CDR2 is YYREEE (reference sequence). V was shortened by 3 bases and J by 5 bases, with 10 bases between the two germline ends. This CDR3 has 13 amino acids. The chain has TRBV5-4 and TRBJ2-3, with D perhaps matching TRBD2 (6 bases). The source of this sequence is an adult who was a healthcare worker with PCR-confirmed SARS-CoV-2 infection or an uninfected control (not recorded which). Source material: whole blood. CDR3 in amino acids: CASSSSGLDTQYF. The CDR3 nucleotides are TGTGCCAGCAGCTCGAGCGGGTTAGATACGCAGTATTTT.